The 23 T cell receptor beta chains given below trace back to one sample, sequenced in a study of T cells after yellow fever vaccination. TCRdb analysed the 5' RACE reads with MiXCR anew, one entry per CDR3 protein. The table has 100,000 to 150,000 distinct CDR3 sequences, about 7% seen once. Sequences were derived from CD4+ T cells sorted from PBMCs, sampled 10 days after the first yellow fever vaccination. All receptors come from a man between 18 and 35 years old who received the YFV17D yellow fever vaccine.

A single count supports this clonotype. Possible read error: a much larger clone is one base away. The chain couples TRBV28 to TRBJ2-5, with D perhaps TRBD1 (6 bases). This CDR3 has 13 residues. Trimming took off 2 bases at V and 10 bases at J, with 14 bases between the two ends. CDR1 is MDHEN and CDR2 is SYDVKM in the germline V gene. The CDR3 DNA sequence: TGTGCCAGCAGTTTAGGTCGACGCAGGGGCCAGTACTTC. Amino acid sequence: CASSLGRRRGQYF.

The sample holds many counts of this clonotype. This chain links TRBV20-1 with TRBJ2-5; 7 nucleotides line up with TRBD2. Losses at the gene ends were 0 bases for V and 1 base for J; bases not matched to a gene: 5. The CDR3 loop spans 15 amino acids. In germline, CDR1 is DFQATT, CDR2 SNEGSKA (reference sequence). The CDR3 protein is CSARDMASGQETQYF. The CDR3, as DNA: TGCAGTGCTAGAGATATGGCTAGCGGCCAAGAGACCCAGTACTTC.

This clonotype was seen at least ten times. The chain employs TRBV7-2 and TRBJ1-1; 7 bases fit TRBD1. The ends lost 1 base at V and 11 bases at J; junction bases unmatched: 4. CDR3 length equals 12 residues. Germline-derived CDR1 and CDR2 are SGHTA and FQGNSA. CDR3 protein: CASSLGPQGAFF. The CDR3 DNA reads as TGTGCCAGCAGCTTAGGCCCACAGGGGGCTTTCTTT.

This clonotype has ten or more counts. CDR3 residues: CSVTSGGTRNTQYF. For the CDR3, the DNA is TGCAGCGTTACCAGCGGGGGGACAAGAAATACGCAGTATTTT. V is TRBV29-1 and J is TRBJ2-3; 9 bases line up with TRBD2. CDR3 length equals 14 residues. The V segment lost 5 bases and the J segment 7 bases; nucleotides outside the gene matches: 10. In germline, CDR1 is SQVTM, CDR2 ANQGSEA.

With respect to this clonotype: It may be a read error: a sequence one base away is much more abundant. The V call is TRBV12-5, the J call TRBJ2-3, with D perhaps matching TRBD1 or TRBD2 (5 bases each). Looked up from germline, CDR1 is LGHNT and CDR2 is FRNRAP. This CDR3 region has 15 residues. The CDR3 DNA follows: TGTGCTAGTGGACCGAGCGTGGGGGTGACAGATAAGCAGTATTTT. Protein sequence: CASGPSVGVTDKQYF.

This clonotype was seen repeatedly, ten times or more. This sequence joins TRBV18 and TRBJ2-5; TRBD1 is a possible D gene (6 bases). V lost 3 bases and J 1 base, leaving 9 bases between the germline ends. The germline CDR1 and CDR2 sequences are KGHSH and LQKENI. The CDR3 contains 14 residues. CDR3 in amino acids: CASSPRQVQETQYF. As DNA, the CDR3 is TGTGCCAGCTCACCTAGACAGGTCCAAGAGACCCAGTACTTC.

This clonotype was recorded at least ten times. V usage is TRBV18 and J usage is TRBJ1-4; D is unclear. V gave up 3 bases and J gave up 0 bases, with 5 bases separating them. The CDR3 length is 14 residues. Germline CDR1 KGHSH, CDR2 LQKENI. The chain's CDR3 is CASSPGATNEKLFF. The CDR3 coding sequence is TGTGCCAGCTCACCTGGGGCAACTAATGAAAAACTGTTTTTT.

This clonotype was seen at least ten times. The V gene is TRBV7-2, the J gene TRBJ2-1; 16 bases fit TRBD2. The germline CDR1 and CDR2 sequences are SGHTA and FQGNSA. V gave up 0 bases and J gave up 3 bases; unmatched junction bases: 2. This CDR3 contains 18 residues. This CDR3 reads CASSLAGTSGGVYNEQFF. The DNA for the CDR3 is TGTGCCAGCAGCTTAGCGGGGACTAGCGGGGGGGTCTACAATGAGCAGTTCTTC.

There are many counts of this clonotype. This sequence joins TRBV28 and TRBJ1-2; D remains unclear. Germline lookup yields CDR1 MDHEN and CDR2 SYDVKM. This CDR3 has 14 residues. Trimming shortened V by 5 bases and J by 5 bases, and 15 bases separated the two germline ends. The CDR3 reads CASSPVGPRYGYTF. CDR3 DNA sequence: TGTGCCAGCAGTCCAGTAGGTCCTCGATATGGCTACACCTTC.

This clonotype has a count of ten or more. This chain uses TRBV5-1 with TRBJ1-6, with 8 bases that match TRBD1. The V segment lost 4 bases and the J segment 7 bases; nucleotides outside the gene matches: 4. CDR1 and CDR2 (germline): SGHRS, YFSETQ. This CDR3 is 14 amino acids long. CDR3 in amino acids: CASSPWTGNSPLHF. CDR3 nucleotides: TGCGCCAGCAGCCCTTGGACAGGGAATTCACCCCTCCACTTT.

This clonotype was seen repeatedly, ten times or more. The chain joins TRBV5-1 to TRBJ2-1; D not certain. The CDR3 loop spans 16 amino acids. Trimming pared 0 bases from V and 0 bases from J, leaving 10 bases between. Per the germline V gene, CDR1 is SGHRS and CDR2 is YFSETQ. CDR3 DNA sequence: TGCGCCAGCAGCTTGGGATCCTCTTCCTCCTACAATGAGCAGTTCTTC. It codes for CASSLGSSSSYNEQFF. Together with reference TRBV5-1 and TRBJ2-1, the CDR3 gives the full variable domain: KAGVTQTPRYLIKTRGQQVTLSCSPISGHRSVSWYQQTPGQGLQFLFEYFSETQRNKGNFPGRFSGRQFSNSRSEMNVSTLELGDSALYLCASSLGSSSSYNEQFFGPGTRLTVL.

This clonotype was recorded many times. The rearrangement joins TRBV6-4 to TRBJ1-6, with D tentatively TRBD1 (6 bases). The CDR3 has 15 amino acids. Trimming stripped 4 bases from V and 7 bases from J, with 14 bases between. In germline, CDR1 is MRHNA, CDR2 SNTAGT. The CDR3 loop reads CASSADLGANSPLHF. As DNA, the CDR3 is TGTGCCAGCAGTGCCGACCTGGGGGCCAATTCACCCCTCCACTTT.

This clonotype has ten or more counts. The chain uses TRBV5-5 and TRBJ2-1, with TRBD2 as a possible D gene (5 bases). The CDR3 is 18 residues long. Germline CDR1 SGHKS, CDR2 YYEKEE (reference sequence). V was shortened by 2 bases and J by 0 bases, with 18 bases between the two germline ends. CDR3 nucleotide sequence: TGTGCCAGCAGCTTCCGGAGGACTTTTCTAAGCTCCTACAATGAGCAGTTCTTC. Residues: CASSFRRTFLSSYNEQFF.

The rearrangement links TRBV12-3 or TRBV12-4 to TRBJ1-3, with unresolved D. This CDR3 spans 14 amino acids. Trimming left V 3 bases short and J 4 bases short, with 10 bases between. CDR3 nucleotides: TGTGCCAGCAGTTTGGTGGACCTCGGAAACACCATATATTTT. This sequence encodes CASSLVDLGNTIYF.

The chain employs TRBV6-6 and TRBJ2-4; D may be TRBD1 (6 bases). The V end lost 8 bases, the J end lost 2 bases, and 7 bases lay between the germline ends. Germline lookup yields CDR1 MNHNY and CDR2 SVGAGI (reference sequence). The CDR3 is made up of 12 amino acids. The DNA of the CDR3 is TGTGCCAGCGGACAGCCCAAAAACATTCAGTACTTC. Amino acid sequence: CASGQPKNIQYF.

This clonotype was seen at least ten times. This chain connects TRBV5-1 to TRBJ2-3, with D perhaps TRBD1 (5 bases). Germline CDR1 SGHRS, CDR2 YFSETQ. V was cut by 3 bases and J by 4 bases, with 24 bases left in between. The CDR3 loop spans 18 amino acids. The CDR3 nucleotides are TGCGCCAGCAGCTGGGCCCCCGTCTTGGCAGGGCGAGCAGATACGCAGTATTTT. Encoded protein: CASSWAPVLAGRADTQYF.

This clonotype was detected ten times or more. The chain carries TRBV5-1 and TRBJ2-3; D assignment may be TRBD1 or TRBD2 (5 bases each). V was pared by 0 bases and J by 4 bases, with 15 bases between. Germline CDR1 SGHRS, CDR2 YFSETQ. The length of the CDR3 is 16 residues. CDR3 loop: CASSLAFGAGADTQYF. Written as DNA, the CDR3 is TGCGCCAGCAGCTTGGCTTTCGGGGCTGGCGCAGATACGCAGTATTTT. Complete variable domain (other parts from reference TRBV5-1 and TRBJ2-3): KAGVTQTPRYLIKTRGQQVTLSCSPISGHRSVSWYQQTPGQGLQFLFEYFSETQRNKGNFPGRFSGRQFSNSRSEMNVSTLELGDSALYLCASSLAFGAGADTQYFGPGTRLTVL.

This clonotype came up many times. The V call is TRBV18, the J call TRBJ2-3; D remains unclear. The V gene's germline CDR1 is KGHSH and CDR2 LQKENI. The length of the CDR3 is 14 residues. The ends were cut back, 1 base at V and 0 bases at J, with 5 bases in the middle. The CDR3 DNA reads TGTGCCAGCTCACCACTGCCCAGCACAGATACGCAGTATTTT. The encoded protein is CASSPLPSTDTQYF.

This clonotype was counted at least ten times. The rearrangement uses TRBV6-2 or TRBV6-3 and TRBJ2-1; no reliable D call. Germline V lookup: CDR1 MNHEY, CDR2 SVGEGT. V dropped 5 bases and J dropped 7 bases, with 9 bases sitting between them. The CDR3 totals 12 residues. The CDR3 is CASSPTRNEQFF. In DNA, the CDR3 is TGTGCCAGCAGTCCGACCCGAAATGAGCAGTTCTTC.

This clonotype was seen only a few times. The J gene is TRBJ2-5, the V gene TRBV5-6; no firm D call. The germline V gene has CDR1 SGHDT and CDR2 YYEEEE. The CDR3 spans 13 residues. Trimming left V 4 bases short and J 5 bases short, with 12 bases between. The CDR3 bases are TGTGCCAGCAGCCCCGGCGGCATGGAGACCCAGTACTTC. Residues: CASSPGGMETQYF.

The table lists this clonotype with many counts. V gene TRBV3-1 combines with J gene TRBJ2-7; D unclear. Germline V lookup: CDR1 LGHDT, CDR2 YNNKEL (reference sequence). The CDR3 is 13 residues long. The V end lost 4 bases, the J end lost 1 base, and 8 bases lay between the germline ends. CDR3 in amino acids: CASSRRFSYEQYF. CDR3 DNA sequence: TGTGCCAGCAGCCGCCGGTTTTCCTACGAGCAGTACTTC.

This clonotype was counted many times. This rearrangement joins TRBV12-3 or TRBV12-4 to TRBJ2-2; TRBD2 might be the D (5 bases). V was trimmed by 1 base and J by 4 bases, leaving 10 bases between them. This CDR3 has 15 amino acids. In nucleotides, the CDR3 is TGTGCCAGCAGTTTAGATGGACTCGTCACCGGGGAGCTGTTTTTT. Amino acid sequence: CASSLDGLVTGELFF.

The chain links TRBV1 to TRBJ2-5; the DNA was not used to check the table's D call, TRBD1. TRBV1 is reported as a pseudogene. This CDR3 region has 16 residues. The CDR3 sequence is CTSSEDGDWQQETQYF. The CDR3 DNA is TGCACCAGCAGCGAAGACGGGGACTGGCAACAAGAGACCCAGTACTTC.